Sequencing of this T cell receptor beta chain was carried out in a study of Graves' ophthalmopathy and Graves' hyperthyroidism. From RNA, the CDR3 regions of TCR beta chains were amplified and sequenced. RT-PCR was first run with HTBI primers, then multiplex PCR in a second round. TCRdb re-analysed the multiplex PCR reads in MiXCR, keeping a single row per CDR3 protein. The sample consists of about 1.1 million distinct CDR3 sequences, roughly two fifths of them appearing once. Germline V gene lookup returns CDR1 SGHTS and CDR2 YDEGEE. This CDR3 has 15 residues. The V and J ends lost 3 bases and 2 bases respectively, with 12 bases between them.

Sample: peripheral blood or thyroid tissue (not recorded which). The chain joins TRBV5-8 to TRBJ1-3; no clear D. This TCR derives from an adult man with Graves' hyperthyroidism. The chain's CDR3 is CASSYDKGAGNTIYF. DNA of the CDR3: TGTGCCAGCAGCTATGACAAGGGCGCTGGAAACACCATATATTTT.